These T cell receptor beta chains were read from a single sample in a study of OX40 agonist ivuxolimab in advanced cancers. TCRdb keeps only in-frame clones here, not all; method: immunoSEQ multiplex PCR. The table lists about 51,000 clones, around nine tenths of them singletons, with 3% to 4.5% in the top ten. This specimen was CD4+ or CD8+ T cells sorted from blood, taken in a trial of the OX40 agonist ivuxolimab. The source is an adult with an advanced solid tumor such as melanoma, head and neck, liver or kidney cancer. The CDR3 runs from the conserved cysteine through the conserved F or W. Fields, in order: CDR3 protein, CDR3 DNA, V gene, D gene, clone size, J gene. D genes are given only for firm matches. Rows give clone size only sometimes, using once, few, many, or a class for an expanded clone.

CSVEVENQPQHF | TGCAGCGTTGAGGTGGAAAATCAGCCCCAGCATTTT | TRBV29-1 | - | - | TRBJ1-5
CASIRGGNLGTEAFF | TGTGCCAGCATCCGGGGGGGAAATTTGGGCACTGAAGCTTTCTTT | TRBV5-8 | - | - | TRBJ1-1
CASGQPGLANTDTQYF | TGTGCCAGCGGGCAACCGGGACTAGCGAACACAGATACGCAGTATTTT | TRBV11-2 | TRBD2 | - | TRBJ2-3
CASSPAGKATDTQYF | TGTGCCAGTAGCCCGGCCGGGAAAGCCACAGATACGCAGTATTTT | TRBV19 | - | - | TRBJ2-3
CAWSVPQGANIQYF | TGTGCCTGGAGTGTACCACAGGGGGCGAACATTCAGTACTTC | TRBV30 | TRBD1 | - | TRBJ2-4
CASSSRGDRLSSYNSPLHF | TGTGCCAGCAGCTCCCGAGGAGACAGGCTGAGCTCCTATAATTCACCCCTCCACTTT | TRBV9 | - | - | TRBJ1-6
CASSELVPSYNEQFF | TGTGCCAGCAGCGAGCTAGTCCCCTCCTACAATGAGCAGTTCTTC | TRBV7-9 | - | once | TRBJ2-1
CASRPGGYEQYF | TGTGCCAGCAGGCCAGGGGGCTACGAGCAGTACTTC | TRBV6-5 | TRBD1 | - | TRBJ2-7
CAIRRDRRAEQYF | TGTGCCATACGGCGGGACAGGAGGGCCGAGCAGTACTTC | TRBV28 | TRBD1 | - | TRBJ2-7
CASSLMVFGTQYF | TGTGCCAGTAGTTTGATGGTTTTCGGGACGCAGTATTTT | TRBV19 | - | once | TRBJ2-3
CATSRRVETQYF | TGTGCCACCAGCCGCCGTGTGGAGACCCAGTACTTC | TRBV15 | - | - | TRBJ2-5
CASSIDIGRLHGNTIYF | TGTGCCAGTAGTATAGATATCGGACGCCTCCATGGAAACACCATATATTTT | TRBV19 | - | - | TRBJ1-3
CASRAGGRTGELFF | TGTGCTAGCCGAGCCGGGGGCCGTACCGGGGAGCTGTTTTTT | TRBV7-7 | - | few | TRBJ2-2
CSVEAGGLNTEAFF | TGCAGCGTTGAAGCCGGCGGTTTGAACACTGAAGCTTTCTTT | TRBV29-1 | - | - | TRBJ1-1
CASSTYDRVGNQPQHF | TGTGCCAGTAGCACTTACGACAGGGTGGGCAATCAGCCCCAGCATTTT | TRBV19 | TRBD1 | - | TRBJ1-5
CASSLSPSGGWEQYF | TGTGCCAGCTCCCTTTCGCCTAGCGGAGGTTGGGAGCAGTACTTC | TRBV27 | TRBD2 | - | TRBJ2-7
CASSFWDRVQETQYF | TGTGCCAGCAGTTTTTGGGACAGGGTCCAAGAGACCCAGTACTTC | TRBV28 | TRBD1 | once | TRBJ2-5
CASSQDLFWQQETQYF | TGCGCCAGCAGCCAAGATCTGTTTTGGCAACAAGAGACCCAGTACTTC | TRBV4-1 | - | - | TRBJ2-5
CASSLGQGDEKLFF | TGTGCCAGCAGCTTAGGTCAGGGGGACGAAAAACTGTTTTTT | TRBV7-6 | TRBD1 | - | TRBJ1-4
CASSLGSSGANVLTF | TGCGCCAGCAGCTTGGGGAGCTCTGGGGCCAACGTCCTGACTTTC | TRBV5-1 | - | - | TRBJ2-6
CAWSVGVVQPQHF | TGTGCCTGGAGTGTAGGGGTAGTACAGCCCCAGCATTTT | TRBV30 | - | - | TRBJ1-5
CASSFLGADTEAFF | TGTGCCAGCAGTTTTTTGGGGGCTGACACTGAAGCTTTCTTT | TRBV27 | - | - | TRBJ1-1
CATSGQAGTAGEAAQYF | TGTGCCACCAGCGGCCAAGCCGGGACAGCTGGGGAGGCGGCCCAGTACTTC | TRBV15 | - | - | TRBJ2-5
CAWKVGGGGNIQYF | TGTGCCTGGAAGGTTGGCGGGGGGGGAAACATTCAGTACTTC | TRBV30 | TRBD2 | - | TRBJ2-4
CASSSGGFEQYF | TGTGCCAGCAGCTCCGGGGGATTCGAGCAGTACTTC | TRBV11-2 | - | - | TRBJ2-7
CAWSVDPYNSPLHF | TGTGCCTGGAGTGTCGACCCTTATAATTCACCCCTCCACTTT | TRBV30 | - | - | TRBJ1-6